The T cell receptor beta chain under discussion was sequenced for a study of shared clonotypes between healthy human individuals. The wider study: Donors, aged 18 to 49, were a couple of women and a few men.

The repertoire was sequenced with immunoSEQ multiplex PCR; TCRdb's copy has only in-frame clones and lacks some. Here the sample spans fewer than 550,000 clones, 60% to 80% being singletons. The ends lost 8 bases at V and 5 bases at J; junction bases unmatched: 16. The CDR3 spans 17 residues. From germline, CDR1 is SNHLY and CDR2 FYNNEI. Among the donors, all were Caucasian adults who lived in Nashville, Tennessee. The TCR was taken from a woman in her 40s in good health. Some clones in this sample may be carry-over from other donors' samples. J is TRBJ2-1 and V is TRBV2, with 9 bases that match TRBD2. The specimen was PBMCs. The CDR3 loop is CASLHPQPSGIDNEQFF. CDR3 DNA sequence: TGTGCCAGCCTTCACCCACAGCCTAGCGGGATCGACAATGAGCAGTTCTTC.